The sequence of this T cell receptor (beta chain) was determined in a study of T-cell memory formation after mild COVID-19. Study-level background: The two donors had largely donor-specific TCR clusters. General study points: In pre-infection memory, a portion of responding clones appeared, which suggested that cross-reactive memory joined. Contracting clones from day 15 to 85 showed balanced CD4/CD8; later expanders favored CD4+.

V lost 3 bases to trimming and J lost 0 bases, with 8 bases between them. The CDR3 has 14 amino acids. CDR1 and CDR2 from the germline V gene are SGHRS and YFSETQ. TCRdb redid the calling of the 5' RACE reads with MiXCR, one entry per CDR3 protein. The sample holds about 470,000 distinct CDR3 sequences, roughly 23% seen once. In its sample, this clonotype was seen a few times. Its matching antigen is unknown. This chain links TRBV5-1 with TRBJ2-3, with no clear D. Sequences were obtained from PBMCs or a T cell subset sorted from them (not recorded which). This TCR came from an adult woman who had mild COVID-19 (a few samples of this study predate the infection). Cell type and time point are not known. As DNA, the CDR3 is TGCGCCAGCAGCTCTCCCTTTAGCACAGATACGCAGTATTTT. Amino acids: CASSSPFSTDTQYF.